This TCR beta chain was sequenced in a study of cytomegalovirus exposure and HLA in healthy donors. The V gene end was trimmed by 10 bases and the J gene end by 1 base; junction bases not matched to a gene: 9. CDR3 size: 17 residues. From germline, CDR1 is SNHLY and CDR2 FYNNEI. The assay was immunoSEQ multiplex PCR, and TCRdb's table has in-frame clones only and misses some. Here the sample spans tens of thousands of clones, 90% to 95% being singletons. The material sequenced was PBMCs. This chain uses TRBV2 with TRBJ2-1; 14 positions match TRBD2. This receptor was identified in a woman between 18 and 30 years old in good health and CMV-seropositive. As DNA, the CDR3 is TGTGCCACAGGGACTAGCGGGAGTTTGGGATCCTACAATGAGCAGTTCTTC. Residues: CATGTSGSLGSYNEQFF.